The rows below give T cell receptor beta chains drawn from one sample of a study of T cells after yellow fever vaccination. Each CDR3 protein gets one entry after TCRdb re-called the 5' RACE reads with MiXCR. The data hold some 320,000 distinct CDR3 sequences, with around 8.6% observed a single time. The sequencing here drew on CD4+ T cells sorted from PBMCs, taken 5 days after the yellow fever booster vaccination. Receptor source: a man between 18 and 35 years old who received the YFV17D yellow fever vaccine. The CDR3 runs from the conserved cysteine through the conserved F or W. D genes are given only for firm matches. A clone size is listed for some rows: how often the clone was seen (once, few, many), or a class if it is expanded.

D gene: NA
clone size: NA
J gene: TRBJ2-1
V gene: TRBV7-9
CDR3 protein: CASSPLSGLYNEQFF
CDR3 DNA: TGTGCCAGCAGTCCCCTCAGCGGGCTCTACAATGAGCAGTTCTTC

D gene: TRBD2
clone size: NA
J gene: TRBJ2-3
V gene: TRBV20-1
CDR3 protein: CSALADSRRTDTQYF
CDR3 DNA: TGCAGTGCCCTAGCGGACTCTAGGAGGACAGATACGCAGTATTTT

D gene: TRBD2
clone size: NA
J gene: TRBJ2-1
V gene: TRBV7-2
CDR3 protein: CASSYRPGTSGGAYEQFF
CDR3 DNA: TGTGCCAGCAGCTACCGTCCCGGGACTAGCGGGGGGGCCTATGAGCAGTTCTTC

D gene: NA
clone size: NA
J gene: TRBJ2-5
V gene: TRBV12-3/TRBV12-4
CDR3 protein: CASRATSLGTGETQYF
CDR3 DNA: TGTGCCAGCAGGGCTACTAGCTTGGGGACGGGAGAGACCCAGTACTTC

D gene: NA
clone size: many
J gene: TRBJ2-2
V gene: TRBV5-1
CDR3 protein: CASSLQSADTGELFF
CDR3 DNA: TGCGCCAGCAGCTTGCAGTCAGCCGACACCGGGGAGCTGTTTTTT

D gene: NA
clone size: NA
J gene: TRBJ2-3
V gene: TRBV24-1
CDR3 protein: CATSDRQGSDTQYF
CDR3 DNA: TGTGCCACCAGTGATCGGCAGGGATCAGATACGCAGTATTTT

D gene: TRBD2
clone size: many
J gene: TRBJ2-5
V gene: TRBV6-4
CDR3 protein: CASSDFPSGGQETQYF
CDR3 DNA: TGTGCCAGCAGTGACTTCCCTAGCGGGGGTCAAGAGACCCAGTACTTC

D gene: NA
clone size: few
J gene: TRBJ1-5
V gene: TRBV19
CDR3 protein: CASKGVGPYSNQPQHF
CDR3 DNA: TGTGCCAGTAAAGGAGTTGGCCCGTATAGCAATCAGCCCCAGCATTTT

D gene: NA
clone size: few
J gene: TRBJ1-6
V gene: TRBV20-1
CDR3 protein: CSAIGSSPLHF
CDR3 DNA: TGCAGTGCTATAGGTTCTTCACCCCTCCACTTT

D gene: TRBD1
clone size: few
J gene: TRBJ1-1
V gene: TRBV2
CDR3 protein: CASSAGGRGTEAFF
CDR3 DNA: TGTGCCAGCAGTGCAGGGGGCCGTGGAACTGAAGCTTTCTTT

D gene: NA
clone size: many
J gene: TRBJ2-1
V gene: TRBV4-3
CDR3 protein: CASSADSNKPFNEQFF
CDR3 DNA: TGCGCCAGCAGCGCGGACTCGAACAAACCCTTCAATGAGCAGTTCTTC

D gene: NA
clone size: NA
J gene: TRBJ2-1
V gene: TRBV15
CDR3 protein: CATSRVPQAEQFF
CDR3 DNA: TGTGCCACCAGCAGAGTTCCCCAGGCTGAGCAGTTCTTC

D gene: TRBD2
clone size: NA
J gene: TRBJ2-5
V gene: TRBV20-1
CDR3 protein: CSASGLAGHQETQYF
CDR3 DNA: TGCAGTGCCAGCGGACTAGCGGGGCACCAAGAGACCCAGTACTTC

D gene: NA
clone size: NA
J gene: TRBJ2-5
V gene: TRBV7-3
CDR3 protein: CASSRGEGKTQYF
CDR3 DNA: TGTGCCAGCAGCCGAGGCGAGGGAAAGACCCAGTACTTC

D gene: NA
clone size: NA
J gene: TRBJ2-5
V gene: TRBV7-2
CDR3 protein: CASTPGRGETQYF
CDR3 DNA: TGTGCCAGCACCCCCGGCAGGGGAGAGACCCAGTACTTC

D gene: NA
clone size: NA
J gene: TRBJ1-2
V gene: TRBV4-2
CDR3 protein: CASSQDNIGRLGYTF
CDR3 DNA: TGTGCCAGCAGCCAAGATAACATAGGGCGTTTGGGCTACACCTTC

D gene: TRBD2
clone size: few
J gene: TRBJ2-3
V gene: TRBV20-1
CDR3 protein: CSAAPGGGATDTQYF
CDR3 DNA: TGCAGTGCTGCGCCGGGCGGGGGGGCAACAGATACGCAGTATTTT

D gene: TRBD1
clone size: NA
J gene: TRBJ1-6
V gene: TRBV18
CDR3 protein: CASSQDRAAYYSPLHF
CDR3 DNA: TGTGCCAGCTCCCAGGACAGGGCCGCCTATTATTCACCCCTCCACTTT

D gene: NA
clone size: NA
J gene: TRBJ2-3
V gene: TRBV2
CDR3 protein: CASSVDLLYPYF
CDR3 DNA: TGTGCCAGCAGTGTGGACCTACTTTATCCGTATTTT

D gene: TRBD1
clone size: few
J gene: TRBJ1-3
V gene: TRBV20-1
CDR3 protein: CSARGGQGNTIYF
CDR3 DNA: TGCAGTGCTAGGGGGGGACAGGGAAACACCATATATTTT

D gene: NA
clone size: few
J gene: TRBJ1-4
V gene: TRBV18
CDR3 protein: CASTLGSRARANEKLFF
CDR3 DNA: TGTGCCAGCACACTGGGGTCGCGAGCCCGGGCTAATGAAAAACTGTTTTTT

D gene: NA
clone size: few
J gene: TRBJ1-5
V gene: TRBV12-3/TRBV12-4
CDR3 protein: CASSSAGTGESHQPQHF
CDR3 DNA: TGTGCCAGCAGCTCGGCCGGGACCGGAGAAAGTCATCAGCCCCAGCATTTT

D gene: NA
clone size: few
J gene: TRBJ2-6
V gene: TRBV18
CDR3 protein: CASSPPYLAGANVLTF
CDR3 DNA: TGTGCCAGCTCACCACCATATCTAGCTGGGGCCAACGTCCTGACTTTC

D gene: TRBD1
clone size: many
J gene: TRBJ2-4
V gene: TRBV5-6
CDR3 protein: CASTKLSRGSIQYF
CDR3 DNA: TGTGCCAGCACCAAGCTGTCCAGGGGGAGCATTCAGTACTTC

D gene: TRBD1
clone size: few
J gene: TRBJ2-2
V gene: TRBV7-2
CDR3 protein: CASSPRAMDRRSGELFF
CDR3 DNA: TGTGCCAGCAGCCCTCGCGCGATGGACAGGAGGAGCGGGGAGCTGTTTTTT

D gene: NA
clone size: few
J gene: TRBJ2-4
V gene: TRBV18
CDR3 protein: CASSPDLVAKNIQYF
CDR3 DNA: TGTGCCAGCTCACCAGACTTGGTAGCCAAAAACATTCAGTACTTC

D gene: NA
clone size: NA
J gene: TRBJ1-1
V gene: TRBV18
CDR3 protein: CASSSGAEAEAFF
CDR3 DNA: TGTGCCAGCTCCTCAGGGGCGGAAGCTGAAGCTTTCTTT

D gene: NA
clone size: NA
J gene: TRBJ1-1
V gene: TRBV10-3
CDR3 protein: CAIRGEYTEAFF
CDR3 DNA: TGTGCCATCAGAGGGGAATACACTGAAGCTTTCTTT